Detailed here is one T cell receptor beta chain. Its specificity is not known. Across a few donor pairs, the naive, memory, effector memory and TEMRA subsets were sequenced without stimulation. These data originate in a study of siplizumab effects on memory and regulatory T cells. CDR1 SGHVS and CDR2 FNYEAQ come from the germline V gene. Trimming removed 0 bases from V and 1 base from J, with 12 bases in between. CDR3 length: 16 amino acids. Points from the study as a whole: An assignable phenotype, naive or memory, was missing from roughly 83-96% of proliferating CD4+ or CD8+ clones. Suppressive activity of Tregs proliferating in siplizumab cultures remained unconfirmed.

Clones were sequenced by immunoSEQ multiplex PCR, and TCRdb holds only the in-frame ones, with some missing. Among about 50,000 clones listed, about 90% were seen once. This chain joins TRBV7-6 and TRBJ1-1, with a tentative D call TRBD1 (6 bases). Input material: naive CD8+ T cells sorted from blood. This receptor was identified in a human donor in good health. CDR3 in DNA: TGTGCCAGCAGCTTAGCCAACCACAGGGAGAACACTGAAGCTTTCTTT. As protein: CASSLANHRENTEAFF.